The next 5 T cell receptor beta chains were all read from a single sample in a study of PD-1 blockade in classical Hodgkin lymphoma. Sequencing used immunoSEQ multiplex PCR; TCRdb keeps in-frame clones, though not all of them. The sample carries tens of thousands of clones, under 70% recorded once. Every patient had relapsed following autologous stem cell transplantation, and cohorts differed in brentuximab vedotin exposure. The material was peripheral blood mononuclear cells (PBMCs), obtained before the second cycle of nivolumab. Receptor source: a human donor with classical Hodgkin lymphoma.

The chain employs TRBV28 and TRBJ2-1; unclear D gene. This CDR3 is built from 15 residues. Germline V gives CDR1 MDHEN, CDR2 SYDVKM. V was shortened by 2 bases and J by 0 bases, with 8 bases between the two germline ends. The CDR3 DNA is TGTGCCAGCAGTTTAATATCTCCCTCCTACAATGAGCAGTTCTTC. Translation gives CASSLISPSYNEQFF.

This sequence joins TRBV29-1 and TRBJ1-1; D gene uncertain. The germline V gene has CDR1 SQVTM and CDR2 ANQGSEA. V was clipped by 6 bases and J by 1 base, with 6 bases between them. The CDR3 totals 11 residues. CDR3 loop: CSVVQNTEAFF. CDR3 bases: TGCAGCGTCGTGCAGAACACTGAAGCTTTCTTT.

This clone is medium-sized by share. The J gene is TRBJ1-1, the V gene TRBV5-4, with D perhaps TRBD1 (6 bases). Trimming shortened V by 0 bases and J by 7 bases, and 13 bases separated the two germline ends. Germline V gene data show CDR1 as SGHNT and CDR2 as YYREEE (reference sequence). CDR3 length: 14 residues. In DNA form, the CDR3 reads TGTGCCAGCAGCTTGGAGGGGGACCTCAGTGAAGCTTTCTTT. Translation gives CASSLEGDLSEAFF.

This clone was seen more than once but under ten times. The junction departs from germline at one end; a sequencing error may be responsible. V and J are TRBV6-5 and TRBJ1-2, with TRBD1 matching 8 bases. Germline-derived CDR1 and CDR2 are MNHEY and SVGAGI. The CDR3 has 14 amino acids. The chain's CDR3 is CASSPRTGNSGYTF. For the CDR3, the DNA is TGTGCCAGCAGTCCGCGGACAGGGAACTCTGGCTACACCTTC.

J is TRBJ2-2 and V is TRBV7-2, with D possibly being TRBD1 (6 bases). CDR1 SGHTA and CDR2 FQGNSA come from the germline V gene. Deletions cut 4 bases from V and 4 bases from J, with 13 bases between. The CDR3 is made up of 15 amino acids. CDR3 DNA sequence: TGTGCCAGCAGCTCCCAGGGGCCCCGCACCGGGGAGCTGTTTTTT. Translating gives CASSSQGPRTGELFF.